The 25 T cell receptor beta chains below all came from one sample that was sequenced in a study of OX40 agonist ivuxolimab in advanced cancers. The data were produced by immunoSEQ multiplex PCR, yet TCRdb's version contains in-frame clones alone and is incomplete. Among approximately 82,000 clones listed, 84% were seen once. Sequences were derived from CD4+ or CD8+ T cells sorted from blood, sampled in a trial of the OX40 agonist ivuxolimab. Receptor source: an adult with an advanced solid tumor such as melanoma, head and neck, liver or kidney cancer.

The gene calls are TRBV7-2 and TRBJ2-3; 8 bases map to TRBD2. Germline V CDR1 and CDR2: SGHTA, FQGNSA. The CDR3 contains 15 residues. Germline trimming cut 4 bases from V and 9 bases from J; bases unmatched to any gene: 12. The CDR3 region has the DNA TGTGCCAGCAGCTCAGCGGGGGACTCCTGGAACACGCAGTATTTT. It specifies CASSSAGDSWNTQYF.

V gene TRBV9 combines with J gene TRBJ2-3; weak D call: TRBD1 (5 bases). Germline V CDR1 and CDR2: SGDLS, YYNGEE. V lost 4 bases to trimming and J lost 0 bases, with 9 bases between them. The CDR3 runs 14 residues. The DNA for the CDR3 is TGTGCCAGCAGCAGGGGCCAAAGCACAGATACGCAGTATTTT. Amino acid sequence: CASSRGQSTDTQYF.

The J gene is TRBJ1-5, the V gene TRBV18, with 8 bases that match TRBD1. Trimming removed 6 bases from V and 6 bases from J; junction bases left unmatched: 7. Germline V lookup: CDR1 KGHSH, CDR2 LQKENI. The CDR3 sequence is 14 residues long. The CDR3 DNA is TGTGCCAGCTCCTGGCAGGGGGCCGGTCAGCCCCAGCATTTT. Its translation is CASSWQGAGQPQHF.

This rearrangement joins TRBV6-5 to TRBJ2-7; D uncertain. The CDR3 consists of 11 residues. Trimming took 6 bases from V and 11 from J, leaving 14 bases between them. Germline V gene data show CDR1 as MNHEY and CDR2 as SVGAGI. CDR3 region: CASSQGSLKYF. The CDR3 nucleotides read TGTGCCAGCAGCCAAGGATCTCTAAAGTACTTC.

The chain has TRBV6-5 and TRBJ1-3, with TRBD1 identical over 10 bases. Trimming cost V 4 bases and J 16 bases; bases outside gene matches: 16. Germline assignment: CDR1 MNHEY and CDR2 SVGAGI. The CDR3 has 15 amino acids. CDR3 sequence (DNA): TGTGCCAGCAGTTCCACCGGGACAGGGGCCGGCCGGTCCTATTTT. Protein product: CASSSTGTGAGRSYF.

This clone occurred once. This chain links TRBV28 with TRBJ2-3; TRBD2 aligns across 8 bases. The CDR3 is 16 residues long. Germline CDR1 and CDR2: MDHEN and SYDVKM. The V gene end was trimmed by 4 bases and the J gene end by 1 base; junction bases not matched to a gene: 7. CDR3 nucleotides: TGTGCCAGCAGTTCCCCCAGCGGGAGAGGCACAGATACGCAGTATTTT. This codes for CASSSPSGRGTDTQYF.

Worth noting for this clone: The same CDR3 also results from other DNA sequences found in this sample. The chain couples TRBV5-1 to TRBJ2-1; TRBD2 aligns across 10 bases. Germline assignment: CDR1 SGHRS and CDR2 YFSETQ. V lost 0 bases, J lost 3 bases, and 0 bases stayed unmatched. The CDR3 covers 15 residues. The CDR3: CASSLGTSGYNEQFF. CDR3 nucleotide sequence: TGCGCCAGCAGCTTGGGGACTAGCGGCTACAATGAGCAGTTCTTC.

In regard to this clone: Its ends do not fully match the called genes, so a read error is possible. The chain recombines TRBV2 with TRBJ2-1, with 12 bases fitting TRBD2. Per germline, CDR1 SNHLY and CDR2 FYNNEI. There are 15 residues in the CDR3. The DNA of the CDR3 is TGTGCCAGCAGCGGAACTAGCGGGAGGTACAGTGAGCAGTTCTTC. Residues: CASSGTSGRYSEQFF.

The genes are TRBV6-5 and TRBJ1-6, with D possibly TRBD1 on 5 matching bases. CDR3 length equals 16 residues. CDR1 is MNHEY and CDR2 is SVGAGI in the germline V gene. Trimming stripped 4 bases from V and 4 bases from J, with 14 bases between. CDR3 protein: CASSWGSDLYNSPLHF. The CDR3 coding sequence is TGTGCCAGCAGTTGGGGGTCAGACCTTTATAATTCACCCCTCCACTTT.

The chain links TRBV5-1 to TRBJ1-4; D may be TRBD1 (5 bases). Looked up from germline, CDR1 is SGHRS and CDR2 is YFSETQ. Trimming took 4 bases from V and 8 from J, leaving 15 bases between them. This CDR3 has 14 residues. The CDR3 sequence is CASSGRGGGEKLFF. The CDR3 DNA follows: TGCGCCAGCAGCGGCCGTGGGGGAGGGGAAAAACTGTTTTTT.

The chain carries TRBV6-5 and TRBJ2-5, with TRBD2 matching over 9 bases. The J segment lost 3 bases and the V segment lost 0 bases, leaving 2 bases of the junction unmatched. Germline CDR1 is MNHEY and CDR2 is SVGAGI. This CDR3 is 15 amino acids long. Here the CDR3 DNA reads TGTGCCAGCAGTTACTCGGCTAGCGGGGAAGAGACCCAGTACTTC. It yields the protein CASSYSASGEETQYF.

V and J are TRBV29-1 and TRBJ1-1; TRBD1 agrees at 8 bases. The junction had 5 bases not matched to a gene; V was cut back by 3 bases and J by 5 bases. The CDR3 covers 13 residues. CDR1 and CDR2 (germline): SQVTM, ANQGSEA. CDR3 coding DNA: TGCAGCGTTGACAGGGGGCTGGCGACTGAAGCTTTCTTT. Protein product: CSVDRGLATEAFF. The full variable domain, with the rest looked up from reference TRBV29-1 and TRBJ1-1, is SAVISQKPSRDICQRGTSLTIQCQVDSQVTMMFWYRQQPGQSLTLIATANQGSEATYESGFVIDKFPISRPNLTFSTLTVSNMSPEDSSIYLCSVDRGLATEAFFGQGTRLTVV.

This clone was counted a single time. The chain employs TRBV28 and TRBJ2-2; unclear D gene. V was shortened by 10 bases and J by 1 base, with 13 bases between the two germline ends. The CDR3 consists of 14 residues. Germline lookup yields CDR1 MDHEN and CDR2 SYDVKM. Written as DNA, the CDR3 is TGTGCCACCTATACGACGGGGAACACCGGGGAGCTGTTTTTT. This encodes CATYTTGNTGELFF.

The chain carries TRBV7-2 and TRBJ2-5; 7 bases line up with TRBD2. The germline V gene encodes CDR1 SGHTA and CDR2 FQGNSA. This CDR3 comprises 15 residues. The junction had 5 bases not matched to a gene; V was cut back by 3 bases and J by 1 base. The CDR3 DNA is TGTGCCAGCAGCTTGAACGGGGGGTTCCAAGAGACCCAGTACTTC. As protein: CASSLNGGFQETQYF.

The genes are TRBV18 and TRBJ2-6; possibly TRBD1 for D (6 bases). The CDR3 has 18 amino acids. The V gene lost 2 bases and the J gene lost 0 bases, with 14 bases spanning the gap. The germline CDR1 and CDR2 sequences are KGHSH and LQKENI. CDR3 nucleotides: TGTGCCAGCTCACCAAACCCGACAGGTAGCTCTGGGGCCAACGTCCTGACTTTC. Encoded protein: CASSPNPTGSSGANVLTF.

This chain joins TRBV7-2 and TRBJ2-5, with TRBD1 identical over 9 bases. The DNA end is a closer match to TRBJ2-7, so the J assignment may be wrong. Looked up from germline, CDR1 is SGHTA and CDR2 is FQGNSA. The CDR3 runs 14 residues. The CDR3 sequence is CASSLARTGDEQYF. Here the CDR3 DNA reads TGTGCCAGCAGCTTAGCGAGGACAGGGGACGAGCAGTACTTC.

The chain carries TRBV2 and TRBJ1-4, with TRBD1 matching over 10 bases. V shed 4 bases, J shed 4 bases, and the junction held 0 bases outside the gene matches. The CDR3 has 14 amino acids. CDR1 and CDR2 from the germline V gene are SNHLY and FYNNEI. CDR3 coding DNA: TGTGCCAGCAGTGGGGACAGGGGTAATGAAAAACTGTTTTTT. Protein: CASSGDRGNEKLFF.

The rearrangement joins TRBV28 to TRBJ1-4; 10 nucleotides align to TRBD1. The trim removed 6 bases at V and 0 bases at J, leaving 7 bases unmatched. Per the germline V gene, CDR1 is MDHEN and CDR2 is SYDVKM. This CDR3 comprises 17 residues. CDR3 sequence: CASREGQGIPTNEKLFF. The CDR3 DNA reads as TGTGCCAGCAGGGAGGGACAGGGGATTCCAACTAATGAAAAACTGTTTTTT.

This chain connects TRBV5-1 to TRBJ2-3; D possibly corresponds to TRBD2 (6 bases). The CDR3 runs to 14 residues. Germline V CDR1 and CDR2: SGHRS, YFSETQ. The V end was cut by 4 bases, the J end by 1 base, with 10 bases between. CDR3 sequence reads: CASSRGIGTDTQYF. The CDR3 bases are TGCGCCAGCAGCCGGGGGATCGGCACAGATACGCAGTATTTT.

This chain connects TRBV5-4 to TRBJ1-4, with D maybe TRBD1 (5 bases). This CDR3 is built from 16 residues. The V gene's germline CDR1 is SGHNT and CDR2 YYREEE (reference sequence). Trimming left V 1 base short and J 4 bases short, with 14 bases between. CDR3 bases: TGTGCCAGCAGCTTGAGCAGGGCAGGTCTTAATGAAAAACTGTTTTTT. Residues: CASSLSRAGLNEKLFF.

This chain uses TRBV25-1 with TRBJ1-4; 9 bases agree with TRBD1. The CDR3 is 16 amino acids. The germline V gene has CDR1 MGHDK and CDR2 SYGVNS. V shed 1 base and J 7 bases; nucleotides not matched to a gene: 7. DNA for the CDR3: TGTGCCAGCAGTGAATCATTGGACAGGGGAGGTGAAAAACTGTTTTTT. It specifies CASSESLDRGGEKLFF. The full variable domain, completed using reference TRBV25-1 and TRBJ1-4, is EADIYQTPRYLVIGTGKKITLECSQTMGHDKMYWYQQDPGMELHLIHYSYGVNSTEKGDLSSESTVSRIRTEHFPLTLESARPSHTSQYLCASSESLDRGGEKLFFGSGTQLSVL.

The gene calls are TRBV29-1 and TRBJ2-7; 11 bases are shared with TRBD2. There are 13 residues in the CDR3. Looked up from germline, CDR1 is SQVTM and CDR2 is ANQGSEA. V shed 2 bases and J 3 bases; nucleotides not matched to a gene: 0. CDR3 in DNA: TGCAGCGTTGAACTAGCGGGGGGCTACGAGCAGTACTTC. It translates to CSVELAGGYEQYF.

The rearrangement uses TRBV19 and TRBJ1-2; 7 bases match TRBD1. From germline, CDR1 is LNHDA and CDR2 SQIVND (reference sequence). V trimming: 7 bases; J trimming: 0 bases; junction bases outside the gene matches: 11. CDR3 length: 16 amino acids. The chain's CDR3 is CASTVQGGTANYGYTF. The CDR3 nucleotides are TGTGCCAGTACCGTGCAAGGGGGCACCGCTAACTATGGCTACACCTTC.

This clone appeared a single time. The J gene is TRBJ2-7, the V gene TRBV4-1; 8 nucleotides agree with TRBD2. Looked up from germline, CDR1 is MGHRA and CDR2 is YSYEKL. The CDR3 spans 17 residues. Trimming took 1 base from V and 1 from J; bases not matched to a gene: 9. This CDR3 is CASSQAGGQGGSYEQYF. The CDR3, as DNA: TGCGCCAGCAGCCAAGCGGGAGGGCAGGGTGGTTCCTACGAGCAGTACTTC.

This clone was picked up one time. This chain uses TRBV28 with TRBJ1-1, with D possibly being TRBD1 (5 bases). Trimming cost V 5 bases and J 2 bases, with 12 bases left between them. The CDR3 length is 14 residues. Germline V gene lookup returns CDR1 MDHEN and CDR2 SYDVKM. The DNA for the CDR3 is TGTGCCAGCAGTGTCGGGACTTATAACACTGAAGCTTTCTTT. Its protein is CASSVGTYNTEAFF.